One T cell receptor (beta chain) is described in this entry. The sample belongs to a study of blood T cell repertoires in COVID-19. Study summary: Acute and convalescent COVID-19 samples came from the United States, Italy and Spain.

The CDR3 consists of 12 residues. The V gene's germline CDR1 is SGHDT and CDR2 YYEEEE. The V end lost 2 bases, the J end lost 9 bases, and 12 bases lay between the germline ends. In the authors' methods: Reference gene primer amplification in the assay estimated nucleated cell counts. TCRdb's copy holds only in-frame clones and misses some; the assay was immunoSEQ multiplex PCR. From that table come the V and J calls and clone size; the DNA was used to work out D and trimming. Here the sample spans roughly 140,000 clones, around 80% being singletons. The clonotype was recovered from a man aged 55 to 70 with acute or convalescent COVID-19. Sequenced: peripheral blood. This chain connects TRBV5-6 to TRBJ2-7; D is perhaps TRBD2 (5 bases). CDR3 in DNA: TGTGCCAGCAGCTTAGGAGGCAAGCGGCAGTACTTC. It encodes CASSLGGKRQYF. The entire variable domain, with the rest obtained from reference TRBV5-6 and TRBJ2-7, is as follows: DAGVTQSPTHLIKTRGQQVTLRCSPKSGHDTVSWYQQALGQGPQFIFQYYEEEERQRGNFPDRFSGHQFPNYSSELNVNALLLGDSALYLCASSLGGKRQYFGPGTRLTVT.